Below, one T cell receptor (beta chain) is given with its context. These data originate in a study of blood T cell repertoires in COVID-19. About the research overall: Whether acute or convalescent, the COVID-19 samples came from the United States, Italy and Spain. Sample material is recorded as cDNA or gDNA derived from T cells, B-cell-depleted T cells, or PBMCs.

CDR3 size: 16 residues. The J segment lost 0 bases and the V segment lost 6 bases, leaving 11 bases of the junction unmatched. CDR1 is SGHVS and CDR2 is FQNEAQ in the germline V gene. Source study methods: Amplified reference gene primers provided the basis for estimating nucleated cell counts. Using immunoSEQ multiplex PCR, the repertoire was profiled, and TCRdb retains in-frame clones only, with some absent. Clone size and the V and J calls come from that table; the DNA yielded D and trimming. Among about 50,000 clones listed, around four fifths were seen once. This sequence originates from a man aged 70-80 years with active COVID-19. The sequencing input was peripheral blood. The chain has TRBV7-8 and TRBJ2-7, with 7 bases that match TRBD1. The CDR3 here is CASRGESRGLSYEQYF. The CDR3 DNA sequence: TGTGCCAGCAGGGGGGAATCAAGGGGGCTCTCCTACGAGCAGTACTTC.